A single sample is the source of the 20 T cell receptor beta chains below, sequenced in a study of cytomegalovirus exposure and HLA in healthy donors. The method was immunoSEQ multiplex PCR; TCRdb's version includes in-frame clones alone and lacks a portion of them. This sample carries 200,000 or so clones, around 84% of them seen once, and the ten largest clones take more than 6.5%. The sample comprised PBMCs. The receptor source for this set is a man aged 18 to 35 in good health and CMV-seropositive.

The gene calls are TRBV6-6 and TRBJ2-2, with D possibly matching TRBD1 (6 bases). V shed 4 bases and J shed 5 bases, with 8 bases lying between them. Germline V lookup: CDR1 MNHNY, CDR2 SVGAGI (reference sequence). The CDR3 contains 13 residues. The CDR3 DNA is TGTGCCAGCAGTTTAGGGGGAACCGGGGAGCTGTTTTTT. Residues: CASSLGGTGELFF.

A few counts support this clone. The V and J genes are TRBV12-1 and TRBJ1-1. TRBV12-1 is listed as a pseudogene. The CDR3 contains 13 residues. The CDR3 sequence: CASSFIRNTEAFF. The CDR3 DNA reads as TGTGCCAGCAGCTTTATCCGGAACACTGAAGCTTTCTTT.

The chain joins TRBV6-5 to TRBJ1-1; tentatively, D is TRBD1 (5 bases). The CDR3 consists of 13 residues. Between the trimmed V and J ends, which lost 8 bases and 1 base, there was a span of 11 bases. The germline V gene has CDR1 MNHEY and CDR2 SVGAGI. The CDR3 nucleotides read TGTGCCAGCCTACTTAGGGGGAACACTGAAGCTTTCTTT. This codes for CASLLRGNTEAFF.

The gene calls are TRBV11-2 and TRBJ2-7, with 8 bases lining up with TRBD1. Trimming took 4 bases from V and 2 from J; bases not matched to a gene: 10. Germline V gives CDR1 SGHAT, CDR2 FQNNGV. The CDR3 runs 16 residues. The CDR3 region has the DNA TGTGCCAGCAGCTCCTCTATTAACAGGGGGGCCTACGAGCAGTACTTC. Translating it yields CASSSSINRGAYEQYF.

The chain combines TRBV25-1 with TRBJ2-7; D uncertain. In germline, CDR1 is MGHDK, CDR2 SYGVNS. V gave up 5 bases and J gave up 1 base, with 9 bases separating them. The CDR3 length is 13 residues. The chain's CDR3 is CASSSVISYEQYF. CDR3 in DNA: TGTGCCAGCAGTTCGGTCATTTCCTACGAGCAGTACTTC.

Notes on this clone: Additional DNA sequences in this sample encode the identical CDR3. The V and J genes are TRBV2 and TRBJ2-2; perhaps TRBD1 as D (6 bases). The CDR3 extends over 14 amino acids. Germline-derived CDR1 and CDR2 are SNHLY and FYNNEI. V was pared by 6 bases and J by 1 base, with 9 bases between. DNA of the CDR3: TGTGCCAGCAGGACGGGACAGAACACCGGGGAGCTGTTTTTT. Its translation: CASRTGQNTGELFF.

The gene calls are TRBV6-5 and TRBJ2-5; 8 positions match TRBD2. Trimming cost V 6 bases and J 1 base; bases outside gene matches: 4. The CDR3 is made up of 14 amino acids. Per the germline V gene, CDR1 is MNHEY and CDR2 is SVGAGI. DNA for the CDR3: TGTGCCAGCAGGCCCGGGACTAGCCAAGAGACCCAGTACTTC. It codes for CASRPGTSQETQYF.

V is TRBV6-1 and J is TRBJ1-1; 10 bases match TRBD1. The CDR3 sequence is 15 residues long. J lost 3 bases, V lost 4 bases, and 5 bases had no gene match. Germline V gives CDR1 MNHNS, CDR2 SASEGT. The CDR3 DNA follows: TGTGCCAGCAGTGGATGGACAGGGGGGGACACTGAAGCTTTCTTT. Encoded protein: CASSGWTGGDTEAFF.

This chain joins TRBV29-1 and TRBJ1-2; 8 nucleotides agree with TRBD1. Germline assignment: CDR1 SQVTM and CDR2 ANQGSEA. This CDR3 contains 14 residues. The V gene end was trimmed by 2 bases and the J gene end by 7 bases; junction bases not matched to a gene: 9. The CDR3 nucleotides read TGCAGCGTTGAACCGGCCAGGGGGCAAGGTGGCTACACCTTC. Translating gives CSVEPARGQGGYTF.

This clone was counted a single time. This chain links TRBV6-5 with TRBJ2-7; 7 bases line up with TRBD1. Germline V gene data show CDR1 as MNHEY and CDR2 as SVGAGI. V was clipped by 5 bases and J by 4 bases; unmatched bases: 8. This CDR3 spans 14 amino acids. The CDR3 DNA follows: TGTGCCAGCAGTCCCTCGGGACAGAAATACGAGCAGTACTTC. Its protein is CASSPSGQKYEQYF.

The CDR3 DNA sequence: TGTGCCAGCAGTTTCGACGGGGTCTCTGGGGCCAACGTCCTGACTTTC. It specifies CASSFDGVSGANVLTF. This chain links TRBV28 with TRBJ2-6; the D gene is possibly TRBD2 (5 bases). The V and J ends lost 3 bases and 0 bases respectively, with 9 bases between them. Germline assignment: CDR1 MDHEN and CDR2 SYDVKM. There are 16 residues in the CDR3.

The CDR3 region has the DNA TGTGCCAGCAGCTTTACAGGGGGCTCGCGGGGCTACACCTTC. Its protein is CASSFTGGSRGYTF. This rearrangement joins TRBV11-2 to TRBJ1-2; TRBD1 aligns across 9 bases. This CDR3 is 14 amino acids long. Unmatched junction bases numbered 7, after V lost 3 bases and J lost 8 bases. Germline assignment: CDR1 SGHAT and CDR2 FQNNGV.

The CDR3 DNA is TGTGCCAGCCTTACCTACAATGAGCAGTTCTTC. It specifies CASLTYNEQFF. The V and J genes are TRBV2 and TRBJ2-1; D remains ambiguous. Deletions cut 8 bases from V and 2 bases from J, with 4 bases between. The CDR3 sequence is 11 residues long. Germline CDR1 reads SNHLY; CDR2 reads FYNNEI.

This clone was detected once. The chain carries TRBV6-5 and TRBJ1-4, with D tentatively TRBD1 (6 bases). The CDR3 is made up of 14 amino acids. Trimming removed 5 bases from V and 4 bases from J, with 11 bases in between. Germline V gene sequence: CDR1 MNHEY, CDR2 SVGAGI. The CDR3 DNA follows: TGTGCCAGCAGTCGGGGGGCGTTTAATGAAAAACTGTTTTTT. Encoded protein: CASSRGAFNEKLFF.

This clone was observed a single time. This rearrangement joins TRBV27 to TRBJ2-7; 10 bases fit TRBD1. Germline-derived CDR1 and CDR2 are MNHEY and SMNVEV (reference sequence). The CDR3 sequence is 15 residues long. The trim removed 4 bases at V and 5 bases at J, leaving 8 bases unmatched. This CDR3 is CASSSPGQGFHEQYF. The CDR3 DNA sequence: TGTGCCAGCAGTTCCCCGGGACAGGGGTTCCACGAGCAGTACTTC.

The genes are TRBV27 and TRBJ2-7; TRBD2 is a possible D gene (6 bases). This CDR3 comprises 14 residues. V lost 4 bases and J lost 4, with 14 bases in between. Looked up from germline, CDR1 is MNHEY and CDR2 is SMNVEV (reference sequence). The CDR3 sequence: CASSWRGLPYEQYF. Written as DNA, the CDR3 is TGTGCCAGCAGTTGGAGGGGCCTCCCTTACGAGCAGTACTTC.

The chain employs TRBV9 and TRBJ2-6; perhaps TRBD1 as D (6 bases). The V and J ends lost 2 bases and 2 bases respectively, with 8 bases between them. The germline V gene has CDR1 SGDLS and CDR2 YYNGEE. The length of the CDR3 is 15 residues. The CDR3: CASSVNRAGANVLTF. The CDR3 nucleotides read TGTGCCAGCAGCGTTAACAGGGCTGGGGCCAACGTCCTGACTTTC.

CDR3 coding DNA: TGTGCCAGCAGCTTGGGAGGGCCGGGACTCCTATACAATGAGCAGTTCTTC. Its translation is CASSLGGPGLLYNEQFF. The rearrangement links TRBV5-4 to TRBJ2-1, with D tentatively TRBD2 (6 bases). There are 17 residues in the CDR3. The germline V gene encodes CDR1 SGHNT and CDR2 YYREEE (reference sequence). The ends were cut back, 0 bases at V and 4 bases at J, with 17 bases in the middle.

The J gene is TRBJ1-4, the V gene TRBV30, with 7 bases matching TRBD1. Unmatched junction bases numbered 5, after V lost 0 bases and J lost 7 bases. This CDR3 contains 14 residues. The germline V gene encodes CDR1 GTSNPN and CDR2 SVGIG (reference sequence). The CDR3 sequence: CAWSVRGLGEKLFF. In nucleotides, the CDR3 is TGTGCCTGGAGTGTAAGGGGGCTTGGTGAAAAACTGTTTTTT.

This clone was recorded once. CDR3 region: CASSLGQGNNEQFF. In nucleotides, the CDR3 is TGTGCCAGCAGCTTAGGACAGGGGAACAATGAGCAGTTCTTC. The V gene is TRBV11-2, the J gene TRBJ2-1; TRBD1 matches 8 bases. The V and J ends lost 1 base and 5 bases, in that order; junction bases with no gene match: 1. Germline V gene data show CDR1 as SGHAT and CDR2 as FQNNGV. This CDR3 is 14 amino acids long.